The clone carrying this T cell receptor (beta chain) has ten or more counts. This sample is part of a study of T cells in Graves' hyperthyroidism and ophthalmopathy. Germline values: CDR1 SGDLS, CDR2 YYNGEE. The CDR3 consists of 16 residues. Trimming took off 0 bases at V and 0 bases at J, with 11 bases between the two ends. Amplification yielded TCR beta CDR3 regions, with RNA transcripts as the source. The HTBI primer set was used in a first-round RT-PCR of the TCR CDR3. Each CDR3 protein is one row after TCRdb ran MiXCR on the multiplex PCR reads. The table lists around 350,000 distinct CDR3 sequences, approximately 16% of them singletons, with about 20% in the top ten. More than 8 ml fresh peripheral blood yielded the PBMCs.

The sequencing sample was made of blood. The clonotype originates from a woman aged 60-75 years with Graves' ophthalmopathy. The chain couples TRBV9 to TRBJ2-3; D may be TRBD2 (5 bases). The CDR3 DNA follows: TGTGCCAGCAGCGTAGGGAGGTCCTTTAGCACAGATACGCAGTATTTT. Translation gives CASSVGRSFSTDTQYF. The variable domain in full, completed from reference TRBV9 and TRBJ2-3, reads DSGVTQTPKHLITATGQRVTLRCSPRSGDLSVYWYQQSLDQGLQFLIQYYNGEERAKGNILERFSAQQFPDLHSELNLSSLELGDSALYFCASSVGRSFSTDTQYFGPGTRLTVL.